This T cell receptor beta chain was identified in a study of tumor-infiltrating lymphocytes in primary liver carcinoma. For the study at large: All patients, whether men or women, fell within 30 to 69 years of age.

Co-extraction of RNA and DNA was performed on about 19-30 mg of unsorted bulk tissue. Patients had primary liver carcinoma treated by surgical resection. The sampling covered five separate regions of each tumor. Every tumor sample held more than 80% viable tumor cells. Details on this clonotype: Possible read error: a much larger clone is one base away.

Germline-derived CDR1 and CDR2 are SGDLS and YYNGEE. The length of the CDR3 is 13 residues. V was trimmed by 4 bases and J by 9 bases, leaving 16 bases between them. The investigators made TCR beta cDNA from around 530 ng total RNA, using a constant-region primer. Three nested multiplex PCR rounds of slightly modified ARM-PCR generated TCR beta libraries. Forward primers for TRBV1-TRBV30 and a C-beta reverse primer served the first two PCR rounds, at around 9 cycles each. TCRdb re-analysed the multiplex PCR reads in MiXCR, keeping a single row per CDR3 protein. The sample carries about 64,000 distinct CDR3 sequences, 71% recorded once.

The rearrangement uses TRBV9 and TRBJ1-1; the D is unclear. The sequencing sample was made of liver tumor tissue from sampling region 4. This sample's subset: tumor region T4, right-lateral pole. The source of this sequence is a man in his forties with primary liver carcinoma and hepatitis B virus infection. The CDR3 region has the DNA TGTGCCAGCAGCCGGGGTGACGGAACTAAAGCTTTCTTT. It codes for CASSRGDGTKAFF.